The rows below give T cell receptor beta chains drawn from one sample of a study of tumor-infiltrating lymphocytes in primary liver carcinoma. TCRdb re-called the multiplex PCR reads with MiXCR, one entry per CDR3 protein. The sample carries about 320,000 distinct CDR3 sequences, approximately 65% recorded once. Sample: peripheral blood. All receptors come from a man in his forties with primary liver carcinoma and hepatitis B virus infection. CDR3s include the opening cysteine and the closing phenylalanine or tryptophan. The order of the fields is V gene, CDR3 protein.

TRBV30 CAWAQGARGNQPQHF
TRBV4-1 CASSPLPGRQETQYF
TRBV4-1 CASSQWGQTNTGELFF
TRBV11-2 CASSWTSGGEQFF
TRBV4-3 CASRILTREVLYEQYF
TRBV5-1 CASSYTGQENTGELFF
TRBV14 CASSRGTAVETQYF
TRBV5-6 CASSSESTLYNEHFF
TRBV28 CAISLSPGIPYEQYF
TRBV29-1 CSVGTLTGKLFF
TRBV14 CASNPTRLASTDTQYF
TRBV29-1 CSVLTLETQYF
TRBV6-5 CASVRDYGSGELIF
TRBV29-1 CSVGPYNEQFF
TRBV4-1 CASSHLYMVSYNEQFF
TRBV29-1 CSVVLAGDVDEQFF
TRBV30 CPWWDRRNYGYTF
TRBV5-1 CASSLAGVSTDTQYF
TRBV11-2 CASNFGRGAPDAQYF
TRBV11-2 CASSSPRQAGVAGELFF
TRBV5-1 CASGLAGARETQYF
TRBV28 CASNMGGVQKNIQCF
TRBV4-3 CASSQSASGAPYEQYF
TRBV6-6 CTSRQEAEKLLF
TRBV14 CASSQLQAGVTSSGGLFF
TRBV4-1 CASSQFITTSQETQYF
TRBV5-4 CAISTTSVSYEQYF
TRBV29-1 CSVVMAGAYTGGLSF
TRBV28 CANSKAGTNTGELFF
TRBV6-5 CASRTGTNVYEQFF
TRBV29-1 CSVTGTGRGEQCF
TRBV6-2/TRBV6-3 CASSRGGAGSYEQYF
TRBV29-1 CSVTWTSGRGEQFF
TRBV12-3/TRBV12-4 CASSAGANRRKQFF
TRBV18 CASSPRDQQASTEQYF
TRBV4-2 CASSQGGRDDRNEQFF
TRBV4-3 CTSSRDRLCNEQFF
TRBV7-8 CASSLAEGAGTEAFF
TRBV3-1 CASNRQRTASYEQYF
TRBV12-3/TRBV12-4 CASSPAGAGSFYGYTF
TRBV30 CAWSGVADTQYF
TRBV6-5 CASRTAGQLNTEAFF
TRBV4-1 CASNSGTGLSGNTIYF
TRBV28 CASRVAYEQYF
TRBV12-3/TRBV12-4 CASSKGQGTGELFF
TRBV5-5 CASSLDWATVYEQYF
TRBV11-2 CASGPRWTGGNEQYF
TRBV6-6 CASSYQGGGPGNEQFF
TRBV11-3 CASSVGQAYDEQFF
TRBV29-1 CSVARDTGELFF
TRBV5-1 CASSFGTGETQYF
TRBV20-1 CSASMTGELFF
TRBV10-2 CASSESGGRTDTQYF
TRBV28 CTSSYAGLDEQFF
TRBV5-1 CASIGPTLTGELFF
TRBV12-3/TRBV12-4 CVSSWTGADSNQPQHF
TRBV6-2/TRBV6-3 CANSYIHGRLHEQYF